The 7 T cell receptor beta chains presented below share a single source sample, sequenced in a study of Ad26.COV2.S vaccination and SARS-CoV-2 variants. Some clones are missing from TCRdb's copy, which holds only in-frame ones; the method was immunoSEQ multiplex PCR. The sample lists roughly 320,000 clones, around 85% occurring once. Specified treatment: about 20 received Ad26.COV2.S at low or high dose, single or two shots; 5 received placebo; per-sample allocation not given. All samples were drawn on day 63, counting from the first vaccine or placebo injection. This specimen consisted of peripheral blood, obtained in a trial of Ad26.COV2.S vaccine versus placebo. The receptors originated from a person aged 18 to 65 who received the Ad26.COV2.S COVID-19 vaccine or a placebo.

This sequence joins TRBV4-2 and TRBJ2-3; no clear D gene. The germline V gene has CDR1 LGHNA and CDR2 YNFKEQ. Between the trimmed V and J ends, which lost 0 bases and 0 bases, there was a span of 13 bases. CDR3 length: 17 residues. The CDR3 is CASSQDWARASTDTQYF. In DNA form, the CDR3 reads TGTGCCAGCAGCCAAGATTGGGCTAGAGCTAGCACAGATACGCAGTATTTT.

Remarks on this clone: The germline gene is not matched at one end of the junction; a read error may be the cause. This chain links TRBV2 with TRBJ2-7; D tentatively fits TRBD1 or TRBD2 (5 bases each). Germline CDR1 and CDR2: SNHLY and FYNNEI. The CDR3 spans 14 residues. The CDR3 loop reads CASSAGPPGRFTQF. The CDR3 bases are TGTGCCAGCAGTGCTGGACCCCCGGGGCGGTTTACCCAATTC. Drawing the rest from reference TRBV2 and TRBJ2-7, the complete variable domain is EPEVTQTPSHQVTQMGQEVILRCVPISNHLYFYWYRQILGQKVEFLVSFYNNEISEKSEIFDDQFSVERPDGSNFTLKIRSTKLEDSAMYFCASSAGPPGRFTQFGPGTRLTVT.

The genes are TRBV7-8 and TRBJ2-3, with D unclear. V lost 4 bases and J 0 bases, leaving 11 bases between the germline ends. The length of the CDR3 is 15 residues. Germline lookup yields CDR1 SGHVS and CDR2 FQNEAQ. CDR3 region: CASSWVGASTDTQYF. The DNA of the CDR3 is TGTGCCAGCAGCTGGGTTGGCGCTAGCACAGATACGCAGTATTTT.

This clone was counted between two and nine times. The rearrangement uses TRBV5-6 and TRBJ1-1; no definite D call. Germline CDR1 is SGHDT and CDR2 is YYEEEE. The length of the CDR3 is 13 residues. Deletions cut 0 bases from V and 11 bases from J, with 14 bases between. This chain's CDR3 is CASSLAGFGRAFF. As DNA, the CDR3 is TGTGCCAGCAGCTTGGCGGGGTTTGGGCGGGCTTTCTTT.

V and J are TRBV10-3 and TRBJ1-2; D is undetermined. The V gene's germline CDR1 is ENHRY and CDR2 SYGVKD. V was shortened by 8 bases and J by 0 bases, with 10 bases between the two germline ends. The CDR3 contains 13 residues. The CDR3, as DNA: TGTGCCATCTCCCGCGGTCCTAACTATGGCTACACCTTC. Encoded protein: CAISRGPNYGYTF.

This rearrangement joins TRBV7-9 to TRBJ2-7; D remains ambiguous. V lost 5 bases and J lost 0, with 11 bases in between. The CDR3 is 14 residues long. The germline V gene has CDR1 SEHNR and CDR2 FQNEAQ (reference sequence). CDR3 residues: CASSPRPSSYEQYF. DNA for the CDR3: TGTGCCAGCAGCCCCCGCCCGAGCTCCTACGAGCAGTACTTC.

J is TRBJ2-7 and V is TRBV5-4, with D possibly called TRBD1 or TRBD2 (6 bases each). CDR3 length: 15 amino acids. The germline gives CDR1 SGHNT, CDR2 YYREEE (reference sequence). V was clipped by 4 bases and J by 0 bases, with 14 bases between them. The CDR3 loop is CASSPRGGGSYEQYF. The CDR3 region has the DNA TGTGCCAGCAGCCCTAGAGGAGGGGGCTCCTACGAGCAGTACTTC.